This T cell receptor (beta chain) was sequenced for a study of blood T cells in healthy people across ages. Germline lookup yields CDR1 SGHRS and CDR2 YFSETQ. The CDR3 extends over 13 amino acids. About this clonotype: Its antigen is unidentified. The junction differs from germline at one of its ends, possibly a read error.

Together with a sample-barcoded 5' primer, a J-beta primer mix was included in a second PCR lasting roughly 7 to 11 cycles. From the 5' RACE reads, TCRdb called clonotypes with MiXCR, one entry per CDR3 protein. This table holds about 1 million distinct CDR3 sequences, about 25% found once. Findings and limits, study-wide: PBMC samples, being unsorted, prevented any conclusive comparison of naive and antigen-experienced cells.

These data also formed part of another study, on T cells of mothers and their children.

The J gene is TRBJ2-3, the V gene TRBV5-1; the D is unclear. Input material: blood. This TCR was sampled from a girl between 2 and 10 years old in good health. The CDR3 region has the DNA TGTGCCAGCAGCCTTACCACAACAGATACGCAGTATTTT. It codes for CASSLTTTDTQYF.